These 22 T cell receptor beta chains came from one sample sequenced in a study of blood T cell repertoires in COVID-19. The method was immunoSEQ multiplex PCR; TCRdb's version includes in-frame clones alone and lacks a portion of them. The sample consists of approximately 330,000 clones, around 91% of them appearing once. Material for sequencing was peripheral blood. The receptor set was obtained from a woman between 40 and 50 years old with COVID-19, enrolled during active disease.

This clone was recorded only once. The chain combines TRBV4-1 with TRBJ1-2, with D tentatively TRBD1 (6 bases). CDR1 and CDR2 (germline): MGHRA, YSYEKL. Trimming removed 0 bases at V and 3 bases at J, with 11 bases between. This CDR3 region has 15 residues. The CDR3: CASSQDGRGDYGYTF. The CDR3 nucleotides are TGCGCCAGCAGCCAAGATGGCAGGGGAGACTATGGCTACACCTTC.

In its sample, this clone was seen once. The J gene is TRBJ1-1, the V gene TRBV7-2; a possible D gene is TRBD1 (6 bases). Germline assignment: CDR1 SGHTA and CDR2 FQGNSA. This CDR3 comprises 13 residues. V lost 1 base, J lost 11 bases, and 14 bases lay in between. CDR3 sequence reads: CASSLDRVSMAFF. The CDR3 DNA is TGTGCCAGCAGCTTAGACAGGGTATCGATGGCTTTCTTT.

The genes are TRBV19 and TRBJ1-1, with 9 bases matching TRBD1. Germline V gives CDR1 LNHDA, CDR2 SQIVND (reference sequence). The CDR3 is 17 amino acids. The junction had 12 bases not matched to a gene; V was cut back by 4 bases and J by 3 bases. Here the CDR3 DNA reads TGTGCCAGTAGTAGGCGGTCACAGGGGGCGCGGGACACTGAAGCTTTCTTT. Its translation is CASSRRSQGARDTEAFF.

The rearrangement joins TRBV6-2 or TRBV6-3 to TRBJ2-3, with 8 bases that match TRBD2. The germline CDR1 and CDR2 sequences are MNHEY and SVGEGT. The length of the CDR3 is 16 residues. V lost 4 bases, J lost 2 bases, and 8 bases stayed unmatched. The CDR3 here is CASSSVAGIYTDTQYF. The CDR3 DNA reads TGTGCCAGCAGTTCTGTAGCGGGGATCTACACAGATACGCAGTATTTT.

This sequence joins TRBV7-2 and TRBJ2-7, with D perhaps matching TRBD1 (5 bases). Trimming took off 0 bases at V and 3 bases at J, with 18 bases between the two ends. CDR1 and CDR2 (germline): SGHTA, FQGNSA. This CDR3 comprises 17 residues. The CDR3 loop reads CASSLAGVAGGLYEQYF. The CDR3 DNA follows: TGTGCCAGCAGCTTAGCAGGGGTAGCTGGTGGCCTCTACGAGCAGTACTTC.

V gene TRBV5-8 combines with J gene TRBJ2-3; D may be TRBD2 (5 bases). The CDR3 is 13 residues long. Deletions cut 0 bases from V and 9 bases from J, with 11 bases between. In germline, CDR1 is SGHTS, CDR2 YDEGEE. The CDR3 here is CASSLVIGGTQYF. Here the CDR3 DNA reads TGTGCCAGCAGCTTGGTGATAGGAGGCACGCAGTATTTT.

The V gene is TRBV2, the J gene TRBJ2-7; D is uncertain. Between the trimmed V and J ends, which lost 0 bases and 2 bases, there was a span of 11 bases. Germline V gene data show CDR1 as SNHLY and CDR2 as FYNNEI. The CDR3 has 15 amino acids. The CDR3 loop reads CASSEAPGKTYEQYF. The CDR3, as DNA: TGTGCCAGCAGTGAAGCGCCAGGAAAAACCTACGAGCAGTACTTC.

The chain joins TRBV28 to TRBJ1-5, with TRBD1 matching 10 bases. The CDR3 contains 18 residues. The ends lost 5 bases at V and 4 bases at J; junction bases unmatched: 14. Looked up from germline, CDR1 is MDHEN and CDR2 is SYDVKM. CDR3: CASSPSIRDRGRNQPQHF. The CDR3 DNA follows: TGTGCCAGCAGTCCCTCTATCCGGGACAGGGGTAGAAATCAGCCCCAGCATTTT.

The chain couples TRBV28 to TRBJ1-5, with D uncertain. The CDR3 totals 14 residues. V lost 2 bases, J lost 6 bases, and 11 bases lay in between. The germline V gene has CDR1 MDHEN and CDR2 SYDVKM. The CDR3 DNA is TGTGCCAGCAGTTTAAGGCAGGTCAGTCAGCCCCAGCATTTT. It codes for CASSLRQVSQPQHF.

This chain links TRBV5-1 with TRBJ2-2, with D unresolved. Germline-derived CDR1 and CDR2 are SGHRS and YFSETQ. The CDR3 totals 16 residues. Trimming removed 1 base from V and 1 base from J, with 11 bases in between. As DNA, the CDR3 is TGCGCCAGCAGCTTGACTGTACCAGGGAACACCGGGGAGCTGTTTTTT. Protein product: CASSLTVPGNTGELFF.

This chain connects TRBV29-1 to TRBJ2-1, with TRBD2 matching over 7 bases. After removal of 4 bases from V and 9 bases from J, the junction contained 9 bases not matched to a gene. CDR1 and CDR2 from the germline V gene are SQVTM and ANQGSEA. The CDR3 is 13 amino acids. The CDR3 protein is CSVVGGGPREQFF. CDR3 in DNA: TGCAGCGTTGTCGGGGGAGGGCCGCGTGAGCAGTTCTTC.

The rearrangement links TRBV20-1 to TRBJ1-2; a possible D gene is TRBD1 (5 bases). The CDR3 runs 11 residues. V dropped 8 bases and J dropped 7 bases, with 14 bases sitting between them. The germline gives CDR1 DFQATT, CDR2 SNEGSKA (reference sequence). The CDR3 is CSLQGGGGYTF. CDR3 nucleotides: TGCAGTCTCCAGGGAGGAGGTGGCTACACCTTC.

As DNA, the CDR3 is TGTGCCAGCAGCTTAGAGAGCGGGGGGGTTCAAGAGACCCAGTACTTC. Its translation: CASSLESGGVQETQYF. The genes are TRBV11-2 and TRBJ2-5, with TRBD2 matching 10 bases. The CDR3 has 16 residues. V gave up 0 bases and J gave up 2 bases; unmatched junction bases: 3. Germline CDR1 and CDR2: SGHAT and FQNNGV.

The V and J genes are TRBV7-2 and TRBJ1-2; maybe TRBD1 (6 bases). The CDR3 spans 17 residues. Between the trimmed V and J ends, which lost 1 base and 5 bases, there was a span of 20 bases. CDR1 and CDR2 from the germline V gene are SGHTA and FQGNSA. The CDR3 loop reads CASSLGGRGSIGYGYTF. The CDR3 coding sequence is TGTGCCAGCAGCTTAGGGGGTAGGGGGTCGATAGGGTATGGCTACACCTTC.

The V and J genes are TRBV5-6 and TRBJ1-1; 7 positions match TRBD1. V was pared by 3 bases and J by 11 bases, with 7 bases of the junction left unmatched. This CDR3 spans 12 amino acids. In germline, CDR1 is SGHDT, CDR2 YYEEEE. The CDR3 is CASSYGQVSAFF. CDR3 DNA sequence: TGTGCCAGCAGCTATGGACAGGTCTCGGCTTTCTTT.

This sequence joins TRBV4-3 and TRBJ2-1; no firm D call. The CDR3 is 14 amino acids. The V and J ends lost 2 bases and 0 bases respectively, with 5 bases between them. Germline CDR1 reads LGHNA; CDR2 reads YSLEER. This CDR3 is CASSQPGSYNEQFF. The CDR3 DNA reads as TGCGCCAGCAGCCAACCAGGCTCCTACAATGAGCAGTTCTTC.

The chain has TRBV5-6 and TRBJ2-7, with D possibly being TRBD1 (5 bases). Trimming took 1 base from V and 3 from J, leaving 11 bases between them. CDR3 size: 14 residues. Germline-derived CDR1 and CDR2 are SGHDT and YYEEEE. CDR3 in amino acids: CASSLQGEVYEQYF. DNA of the CDR3: TGTGCCAGCAGCTTGCAGGGCGAGGTCTACGAGCAGTACTTC.

J is TRBJ2-1 and V is TRBV6-2 or TRBV6-3; maybe TRBD2 (6 bases). Trimming pared 1 base from V and 10 bases from J, leaving 23 bases between. Germline assignment: CDR1 MNHEY and CDR2 SVGEGT. CDR3 size: 17 residues. The CDR3 nucleotides are TGTGCCAGCAGTTACTTAATCGGCGGGGACCCTTGGAAGGAGCAGTTCTTC. Protein product: CASSYLIGGDPWKEQFF.

The chain links TRBV27 to TRBJ1-2, with 7 bases lining up with TRBD1. The trim removed 5 bases at V and 5 bases at J, leaving 5 bases unmatched. The CDR3 consists of 13 residues. Germline CDR1 and CDR2: MNHEY and SMNVEV (reference sequence). The CDR3 DNA sequence: TGTGCCAGCAGTGTGACAGGGCAATATGGCTACACCTTC. Its protein product is CASSVTGQYGYTF.

The gene calls are TRBV7-9 and TRBJ2-5, with 13 bases fitting TRBD2. CDR1 is SEHNR and CDR2 is FQNEAQ in the germline V gene (reference sequence). This CDR3 contains 17 residues. The trim removed 3 bases at V and 3 bases at J, leaving 7 bases unmatched. Here the CDR3 reads CASSFRLAGGGKETQYF. CDR3 nucleotides: TGTGCCAGCAGCTTTCGACTAGCGGGAGGAGGAAAAGAGACCCAGTACTTC.

The V and J genes are TRBV11-2 and TRBJ2-7, with a tentative D call TRBD1 (6 bases). Germline-derived CDR1 and CDR2 are SGHAT and FQNNGV. This CDR3 spans 16 amino acids. The germline V and J ends were trimmed by 1 base and 3 bases, with 16 bases remaining between them. Here the CDR3 reads CASSLAPGHRSYEQYF. CDR3 nucleotides: TGTGCCAGCAGCTTAGCGCCGGGACATCGGAGCTACGAGCAGTACTTC. Full variable domain (missing parts from reference TRBV11-2 and TRBJ2-7): EAGVAQSPRYKIIEKRQSVAFWCNPISGHATLYWYQQILGQGPKLLIQFQNNGVVDDSQLPKDRFSAERLKGVDSTLKIQPAKLEDSAVYLCASSLAPGHRSYEQYFGPGTRLTVT.

This clone appeared once. The rearrangement uses TRBV5-1 and TRBJ2-7; no definite D call. Germline lookup yields CDR1 SGHRS and CDR2 YFSETQ. The CDR3 totals 13 residues. V lost 0 bases and J 4 bases, leaving 8 bases between the germline ends. This CDR3 is CASSLGPLYEQYF. The CDR3 DNA follows: TGCGCCAGCAGCTTGGGTCCTCTTTACGAGCAGTACTTC.